This entry concerns a single T cell receptor (beta chain). These data come from a study of blood T cell repertoires in COVID-19. Assay used: immunoSEQ multiplex PCR; TCRdb lists only in-frame clones, some missing. The profile shows 200,000 or so clones, roughly 90% of them singletons. The CDR3 runs 16 residues. Trimming took 3 bases from V and 0 from J, leaving 14 bases between them. CDR1 and CDR2 from the germline V gene are MNHNS and SASEGT. The chain has TRBV6-1 and TRBJ1-1, with D perhaps matching TRBD1 (5 bases). Sample: peripheral blood. This clonotype was obtained from a woman aged 55-69 years with acute or convalescent COVID-19. The CDR3 reads CASSDLVRQMNTEAFF. The CDR3 nucleotides read TGTGCCAGCAGTGACCTGGTTAGACAGATGAACACTGAAGCTTTCTTT.